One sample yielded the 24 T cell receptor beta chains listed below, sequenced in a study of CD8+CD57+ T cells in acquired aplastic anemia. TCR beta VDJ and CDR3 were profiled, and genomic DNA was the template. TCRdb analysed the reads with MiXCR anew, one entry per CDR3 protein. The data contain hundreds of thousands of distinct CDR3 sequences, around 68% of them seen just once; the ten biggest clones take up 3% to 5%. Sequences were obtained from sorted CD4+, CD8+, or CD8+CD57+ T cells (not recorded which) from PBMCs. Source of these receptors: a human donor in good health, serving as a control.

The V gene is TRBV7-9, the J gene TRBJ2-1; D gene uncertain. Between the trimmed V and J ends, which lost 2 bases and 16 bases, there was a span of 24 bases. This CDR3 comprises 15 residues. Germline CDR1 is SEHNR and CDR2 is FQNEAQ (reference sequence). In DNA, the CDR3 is TGTGCCAGCAGCTTAAGTCCGGGCTCCTACGAGCAGTACTTCTTC. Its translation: CASSLSPGSYEQYFF.

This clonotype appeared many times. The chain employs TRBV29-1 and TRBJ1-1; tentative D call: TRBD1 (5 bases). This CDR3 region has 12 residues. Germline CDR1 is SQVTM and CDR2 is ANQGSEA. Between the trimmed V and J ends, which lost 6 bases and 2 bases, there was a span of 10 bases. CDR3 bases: TGCAGCGTGGGGGGGGGTAACACTGAAGCTTTCTTT. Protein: CSVGGGNTEAFF. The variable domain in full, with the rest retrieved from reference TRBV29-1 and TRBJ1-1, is SAVISQKPSRDICQRGTSLTIQCQVDSQVTMMFWYRQQPGQSLTLIATANQGSEATYESGFVIDKFPISRPNLTFSTLTVSNMSPEDSSIYLCSVGGGNTEAFFGQGTRLTVV.

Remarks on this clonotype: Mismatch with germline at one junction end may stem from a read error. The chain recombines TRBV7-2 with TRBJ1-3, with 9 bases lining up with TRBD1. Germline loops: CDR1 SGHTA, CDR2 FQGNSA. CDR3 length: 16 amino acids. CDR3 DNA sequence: TGTGCCAGCAGCTTGACAGGGGGAGGATGTGGAAAGACCATATATTTT. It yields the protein CASSLTGGGCGKTIYF.

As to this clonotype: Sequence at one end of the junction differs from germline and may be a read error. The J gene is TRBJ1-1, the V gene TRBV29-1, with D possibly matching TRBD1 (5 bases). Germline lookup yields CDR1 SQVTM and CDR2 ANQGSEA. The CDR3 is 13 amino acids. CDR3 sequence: CSVGPQGVTQAFF. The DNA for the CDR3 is TGCAGCGTCGGACCCCAAGGGGTCACTCAAGCTTTCTTT.

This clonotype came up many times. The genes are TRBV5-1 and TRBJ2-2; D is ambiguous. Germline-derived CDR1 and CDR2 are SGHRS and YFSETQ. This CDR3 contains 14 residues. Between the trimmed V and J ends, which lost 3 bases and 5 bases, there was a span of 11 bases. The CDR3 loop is CASSSLDITGELFF. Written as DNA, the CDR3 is TGCGCCAGCAGCTCCCTCGACATTACCGGGGAGCTGTTTTTT. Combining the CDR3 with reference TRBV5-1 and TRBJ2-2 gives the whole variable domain KAGVTQTPRYLIKTRGQQVTLSCSPISGHRSVSWYQQTPGQGLQFLFEYFSETQRNKGNFPGRFSGRQFSNSRSEMNVSTLELGDSALYLCASSSLDITGELFFGEGSRLTVL.

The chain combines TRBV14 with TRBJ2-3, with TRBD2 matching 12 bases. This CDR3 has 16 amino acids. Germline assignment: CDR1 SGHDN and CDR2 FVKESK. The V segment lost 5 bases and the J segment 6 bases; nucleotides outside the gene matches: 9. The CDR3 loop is CASSMRLAGVGDTQYF. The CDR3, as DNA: TGTGCCAGCAGCATGCGACTAGCGGGAGTCGGGGATACGCAGTATTTT.

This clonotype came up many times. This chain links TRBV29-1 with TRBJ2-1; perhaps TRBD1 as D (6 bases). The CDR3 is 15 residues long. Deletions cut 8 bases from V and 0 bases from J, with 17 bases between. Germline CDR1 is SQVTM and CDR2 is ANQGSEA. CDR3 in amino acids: CSSLGHPSSYNEQFF. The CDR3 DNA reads TGCAGCTCCCTGGGACATCCAAGCTCCTACAATGAGCAGTTCTTC.

The CDR3 reads CSASNEKLFF. For the CDR3, the DNA is TGCAGTGCTAGTAATGAAAAACTGTTTTTT. This chain links TRBV20-1 with TRBJ1-4; D not certain. From germline, CDR1 is DFQATT and CDR2 SNEGSKA (reference sequence). The CDR3 loop spans 10 amino acids. V was clipped by 3 bases and J by 4 bases, with 0 bases between them.

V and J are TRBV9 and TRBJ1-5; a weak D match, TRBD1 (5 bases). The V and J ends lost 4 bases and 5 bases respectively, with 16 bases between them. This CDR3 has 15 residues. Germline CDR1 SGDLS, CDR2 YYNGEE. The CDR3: CASSPGTQRDQPQHF. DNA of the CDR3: TGTGCCAGCAGCCCCGGGACTCAAAGAGATCAGCCCCAGCATTTT.

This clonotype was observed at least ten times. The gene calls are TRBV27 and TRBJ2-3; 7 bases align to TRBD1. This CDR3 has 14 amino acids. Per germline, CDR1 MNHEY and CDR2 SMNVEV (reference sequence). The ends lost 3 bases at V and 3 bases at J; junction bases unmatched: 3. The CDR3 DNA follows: TGTGCCAGCAGTTTCGGCAGGGGGACAGATACGCAGTATTTT. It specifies CASSFGRGTDTQYF.

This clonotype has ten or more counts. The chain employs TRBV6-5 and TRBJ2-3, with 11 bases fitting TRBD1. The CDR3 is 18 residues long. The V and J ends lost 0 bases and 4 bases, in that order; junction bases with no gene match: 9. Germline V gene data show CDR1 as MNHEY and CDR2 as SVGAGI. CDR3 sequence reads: CASSYSLPGTGGSDTQYF. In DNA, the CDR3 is TGTGCCAGCAGTTACTCCCTCCCCGGGACAGGGGGGTCAGATACGCAGTATTTT.

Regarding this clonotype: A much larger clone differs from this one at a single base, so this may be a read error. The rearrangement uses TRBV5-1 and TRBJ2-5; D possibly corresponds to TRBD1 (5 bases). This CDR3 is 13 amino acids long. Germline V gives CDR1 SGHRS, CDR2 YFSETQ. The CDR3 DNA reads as TGCGCCAGCAGCCGGACACTACAAGAGGCCCAGTACTTC. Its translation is CASSRTLQEAQYF.

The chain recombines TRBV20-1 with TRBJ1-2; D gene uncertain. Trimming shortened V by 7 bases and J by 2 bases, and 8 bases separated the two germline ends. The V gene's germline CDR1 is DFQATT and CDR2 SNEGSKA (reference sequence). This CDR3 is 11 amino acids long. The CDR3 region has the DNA TGCAGTGGTTTGAGCAACTATGGCTACACCTTC. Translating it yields CSGLSNYGYTF.

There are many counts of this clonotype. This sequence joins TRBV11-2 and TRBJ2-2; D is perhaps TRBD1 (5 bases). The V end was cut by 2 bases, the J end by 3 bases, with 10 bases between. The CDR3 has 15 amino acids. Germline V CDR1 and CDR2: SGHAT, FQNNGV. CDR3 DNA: TGTGCCAGCAGCTTACAGGGTGCGGACACCGGGGAGCTGTTTTTT. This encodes CASSLQGADTGELFF.

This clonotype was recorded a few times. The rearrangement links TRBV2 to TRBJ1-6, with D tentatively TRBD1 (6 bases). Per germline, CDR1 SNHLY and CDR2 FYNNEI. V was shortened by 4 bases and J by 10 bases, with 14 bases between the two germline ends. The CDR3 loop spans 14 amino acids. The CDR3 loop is CASSARRGNSPLHF. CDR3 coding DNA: TGTGCCAGCAGTGCACGCAGGGGAAACTCACCCCTCCACTTT.

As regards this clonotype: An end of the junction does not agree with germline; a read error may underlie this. CDR3 region: CASSVGTFPGNPIYF. The CDR3 DNA reads TGTGCCAGCAGCGTAGGAACGTTCCCTGGAAACCCCATATATTTT. V is TRBV7-9 and J is TRBJ1-3, with unresolved D. Germline V gene lookup returns CDR1 SEHNR and CDR2 FQNEAQ (reference sequence). The CDR3 is 15 amino acids.

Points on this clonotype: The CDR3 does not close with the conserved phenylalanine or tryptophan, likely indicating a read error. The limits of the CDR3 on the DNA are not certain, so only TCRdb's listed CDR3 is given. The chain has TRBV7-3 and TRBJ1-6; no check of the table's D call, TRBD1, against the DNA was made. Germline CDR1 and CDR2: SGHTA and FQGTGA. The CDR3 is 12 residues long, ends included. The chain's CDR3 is CASSEARLGVDQ.

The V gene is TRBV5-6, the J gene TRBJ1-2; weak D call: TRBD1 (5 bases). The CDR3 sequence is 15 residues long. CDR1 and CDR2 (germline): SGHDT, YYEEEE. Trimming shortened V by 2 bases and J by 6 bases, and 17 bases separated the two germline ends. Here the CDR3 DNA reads TGTGCCAGCAGCTTCGGGACTAGCAGAGAGGATGGCTACACCTTC. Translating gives CASSFGTSREDGYTF.

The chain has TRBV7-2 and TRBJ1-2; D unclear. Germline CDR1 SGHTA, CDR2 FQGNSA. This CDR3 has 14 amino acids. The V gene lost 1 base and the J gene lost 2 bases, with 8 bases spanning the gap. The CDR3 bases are TGTGCCAGCAGCTTAGGGGAGTTAAACTATGGCTACACCTTC. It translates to CASSLGELNYGYTF.

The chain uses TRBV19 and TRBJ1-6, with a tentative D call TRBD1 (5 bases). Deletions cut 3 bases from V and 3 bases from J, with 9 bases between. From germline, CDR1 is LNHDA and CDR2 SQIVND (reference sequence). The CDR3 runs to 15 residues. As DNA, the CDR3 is TGTGCCAGTAGTATGGCACAGGACTATAATTCACCCCTCCACTTT. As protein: CASSMAQDYNSPLHF. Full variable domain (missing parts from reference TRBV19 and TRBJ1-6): DGGITQSPKYLFRKEGQNVTLSCEQNLNHDAMYWYRQDPGQGLRLIYYSQIVNDFQKGDIAEGYSVSREKKESFPLTVTSAQKNPTAFYLCASSMAQDYNSPLHFGNGTRLTVT.

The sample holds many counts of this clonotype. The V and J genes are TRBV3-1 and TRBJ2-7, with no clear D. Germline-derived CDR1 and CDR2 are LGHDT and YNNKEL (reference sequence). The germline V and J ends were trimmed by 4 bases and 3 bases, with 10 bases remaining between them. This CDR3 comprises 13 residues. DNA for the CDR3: TGTGCCAGCAGCCGGGCTGGGAACTACGAGCAGTACTTC. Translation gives CASSRAGNYEQYF.

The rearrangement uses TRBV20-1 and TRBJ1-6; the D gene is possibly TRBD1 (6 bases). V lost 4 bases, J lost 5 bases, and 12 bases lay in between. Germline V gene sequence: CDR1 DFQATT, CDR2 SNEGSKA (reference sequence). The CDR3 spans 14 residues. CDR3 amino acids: CSAIRQAHNSPLHF. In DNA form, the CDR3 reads TGCAGTGCTATACGACAGGCCCATAATTCACCCCTCCACTTT.

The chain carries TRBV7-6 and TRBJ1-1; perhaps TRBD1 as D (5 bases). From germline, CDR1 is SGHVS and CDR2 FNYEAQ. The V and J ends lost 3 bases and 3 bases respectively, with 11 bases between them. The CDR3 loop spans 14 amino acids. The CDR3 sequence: CASSLAGKDTEAFF. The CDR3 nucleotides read TGTGCCAGCAGCTTGGCAGGGAAGGACACTGAAGCTTTCTTT.

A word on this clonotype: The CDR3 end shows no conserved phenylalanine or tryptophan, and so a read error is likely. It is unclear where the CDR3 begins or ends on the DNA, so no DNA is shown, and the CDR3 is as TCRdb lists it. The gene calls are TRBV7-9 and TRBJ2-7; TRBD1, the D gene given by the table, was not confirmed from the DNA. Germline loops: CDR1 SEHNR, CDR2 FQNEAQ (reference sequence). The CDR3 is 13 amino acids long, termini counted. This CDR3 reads CASSQDRAEDTYY.